These 27 T cell receptor beta chains were all obtained from the same sample, sequenced in a study of blood T cell repertoires in COVID-19. TCRdb's table, derived via immunoSEQ multiplex PCR, lists solely in-frame clones and lacks some. Of about 140,000 clones listed, roughly 85% are singletons. Sequenced: peripheral blood. The source of these receptors is a man in his forties or fifties with acute or convalescent COVID-19.

The rearrangement uses TRBV27 and TRBJ1-2, with 7 bases fitting TRBD1. This CDR3 is built from 16 residues. Germline V gene sequence: CDR1 MNHEY, CDR2 SMNVEV (reference sequence). V shed 5 bases and J 6 bases; nucleotides not matched to a gene: 15. CDR3 sequence (DNA): TGTGCCAGCAGTCACTCGGCGACAGGGATGAACAATGGCTACACCTTC. It codes for CASSHSATGMNNGYTF.

The chain uses TRBV7-6 and TRBJ2-6, with D tentatively TRBD1 (6 bases). The CDR3 is made up of 17 amino acids. The germline gives CDR1 SGHVS, CDR2 FNYEAQ. V was shortened by 5 bases and J by 1 base, with 15 bases between the two germline ends. The CDR3 sequence is CASSGTRGRSGANVLTF. The CDR3 nucleotides read TGTGCCAGCAGCGGGACAAGGGGGAGATCTGGGGCCAACGTCCTGACTTTC.

The rearrangement uses TRBV12-3 or TRBV12-4 and TRBJ2-1, with D maybe TRBD1 (5 bases). The CDR3 totals 12 residues. With 5 bases removed from V and 7 bases from J, the gap between germline ends came to 9 bases. This CDR3 is CASSDRRNEQFF. CDR3 nucleotides: TGTGCCAGCAGTGACAGAAGAAATGAGCAGTTCTTC.

The chain employs TRBV5-1 and TRBJ1-4, with no clear D. Germline CDR1 SGHRS, CDR2 YFSETQ. This CDR3 spans 14 amino acids. Trimming took 0 bases from V and 6 from J, leaving 9 bases between them. In DNA form, the CDR3 reads TGCGCCAGCAGCTTGGAGCCCGGGGATGAAAAACTGTTTTTT. This sequence encodes CASSLEPGDEKLFF.

The V call is TRBV5-6, the J call TRBJ2-1; 7 nucleotides match TRBD2. From germline, CDR1 is SGHDT and CDR2 YYEEEE. J was trimmed by 7 bases and V by 4 bases; bases with no gene match: 17. The CDR3 sequence is 17 residues long. The CDR3 nucleotides read TGTGCCAGCAGCAAACCCAGGGAGGGCGGGGAGATGAATGAGCAGTTCTTC. This encodes CASSKPREGGEMNEQFF.

This chain links TRBV9 with TRBJ2-5; D might be TRBD2 (6 bases). Trimming took 2 bases from V and 4 from J, leaving 15 bases between them. This CDR3 region has 15 residues. Germline V lookup: CDR1 SGDLS, CDR2 YYNGEE. The DNA of the CDR3 is TGTGCCAGCAGCGTTCATGGGGGGTACGGAGAGACCCAGTACTTC. As protein: CASSVHGGYGETQYF.

The chain recombines TRBV7-3 with TRBJ1-1; 9 nucleotides line up with TRBD1. There are 16 residues in the CDR3. Germline V gene data show CDR1 as SGHTA and CDR2 as FQGTGA. Trimming took 0 bases from V and 3 from J; bases not matched to a gene: 5. This CDR3 reads CASSLTPGQGDTEAFF. CDR3 in DNA: TGTGCCAGCAGCTTAACCCCGGGACAGGGAGACACTGAAGCTTTCTTT.

The chain employs TRBV2 and TRBJ2-7, with TRBD1 matching 9 bases. V was clipped by 6 bases and J by 6 bases; unmatched bases: 9. The CDR3 consists of 14 residues. Per germline, CDR1 SNHLY and CDR2 FYNNEI. The CDR3, as DNA: TGTGCCAGCAGGGCCCCGGGACAGGGTTTCGAGCAGTACTTC. This sequence encodes CASRAPGQGFEQYF.

V gene TRBV29-1 combines with J gene TRBJ2-1, with TRBD1 matching over 9 bases. From germline, CDR1 is SQVTM and CDR2 ANQGSEA. This CDR3 has 14 residues. Germline trimming cut 5 bases from V and 8 bases from J; bases unmatched to any gene: 10. DNA of the CDR3: TGCAGCGTTACGGGACAGGGACCGTTCGATGAGCAGTTCTTC. Translating it yields CSVTGQGPFDEQFF.

The chain is built from TRBV4-1 and TRBJ1-1; D call uncertain. The V end was cut by 0 bases, the J end by 11 bases, with 13 bases between. The CDR3 has 13 residues. The germline V gene encodes CDR1 MGHRA and CDR2 YSYEKL. This CDR3 reads CASSQDEGSRAFF. The CDR3 coding sequence is TGCGCCAGCAGCCAAGATGAGGGAAGTAGGGCTTTCTTT.

In its sample, this clone was seen once. This rearrangement joins TRBV11-3 to TRBJ1-1, with unresolved D. Germline CDR1 SGHNT, CDR2 YENEEA. The CDR3 is 15 residues long. V lost 3 bases and J 3 bases, leaving 14 bases between the germline ends. DNA for the CDR3: TGTGCCAGCAGCTTTAACCAGGCGGGGTACACTGAAGCTTTCTTT. Its protein product is CASSFNQAGYTEAFF.

V and J are TRBV2 and TRBJ2-1; 7 bases line up with TRBD1. Per the germline V gene, CDR1 is SNHLY and CDR2 is FYNNEI. With 5 bases clipped from V and 6 bases from J, the junction kept 4 bases outside the gene matches. This CDR3 region has 13 residues. The CDR3 is CASSQGDSNEQFF. The CDR3 DNA is TGTGCCAGCAGTCAAGGGGACAGCAATGAGCAGTTCTTC.

V is TRBV6-5 and J is TRBJ1-3; 8 bases map to TRBD1. In germline, CDR1 is MNHEY, CDR2 SVGAGI. The CDR3 contains 15 residues. The junction had 8 bases not matched to a gene; V was cut back by 6 bases and J by 4 bases. In nucleotides, the CDR3 is TGTGCCAGCAGGGACCGGACAGGGAGAGGAAACACCATATATTTT. As protein: CASRDRTGRGNTIYF.

The chain uses TRBV30 and TRBJ2-3; 12 bases map to TRBD2. This CDR3 spans 17 amino acids. Trimming removed 0 bases from V and 4 bases from J; junction bases left unmatched: 8. Per germline, CDR1 GTSNPN and CDR2 SVGIG (reference sequence). In nucleotides, the CDR3 is TGTGCCTGGAGTGTAAGAGGACTAGCGGGGCTTGCAGATACGCAGTATTTT. Translating it yields CAWSVRGLAGLADTQYF.

The rearrangement uses TRBV6-6 and TRBJ1-5; 11 bases agree with TRBD1. Germline V gene lookup returns CDR1 MNHNY and CDR2 SVGAGI (reference sequence). This CDR3 contains 15 residues. V gave up 5 bases and J gave up 4 bases; unmatched junction bases: 4. CDR3 region: CASSLGTGGNQPQHF. For the CDR3, the DNA is TGTGCCAGCAGTCTCGGGACAGGGGGGAATCAGCCCCAGCATTTT.

This clone came up a few times. This chain connects TRBV5-6 to TRBJ2-2; D is ambiguous. This CDR3 has 14 amino acids. The V gene lost 2 bases and the J gene lost 6 bases, with 11 bases spanning the gap. Germline CDR1 SGHDT, CDR2 YYEEEE. This CDR3 is CASSLPGWAGELFF. CDR3 bases: TGTGCCAGCAGCTTACCAGGTTGGGCCGGGGAGCTGTTTTTT.

J is TRBJ1-1 and V is TRBV6-5; 9 bases fit TRBD1. The CDR3 has 16 amino acids. The germline V gene encodes CDR1 MNHEY and CDR2 SVGAGI. V lost 2 bases and J lost 3; bases outside the gene matches: 7. The CDR3 loop reads CASSYDRGVADTEAFF. Here the CDR3 DNA reads TGTGCCAGCAGTTACGACAGGGGGGTGGCGGACACTGAAGCTTTCTTT.

The chain employs TRBV2 and TRBJ1-3; 7 nucleotides line up with TRBD1. The CDR3 covers 16 residues. The V gene's germline CDR1 is SNHLY and CDR2 FYNNEI. Unmatched junction bases numbered 9, after V lost 7 bases and J lost 0 bases. In DNA, the CDR3 is TGTGCCAGCACCTACAAGTGGGACAGCTCTGGAAACACCATATATTTT. Amino acid sequence: CASTYKWDSSGNTIYF.

The chain employs TRBV11-3 and TRBJ2-2; the D gene is possibly TRBD2 (7 bases). V lost 8 bases and J 4 bases, leaving 17 bases between the germline ends. Germline V gives CDR1 SGHNT, CDR2 YENEEA. This CDR3 contains 15 residues. Here the CDR3 reads CASGGAGPGTGELFF. CDR3 bases: TGTGCCAGCGGGGGGGCAGGGCCGGGCACCGGGGAGCTGTTTTTT.

The V call is TRBV27, the J call TRBJ1-2; D not certain. From germline, CDR1 is MNHEY and CDR2 SMNVEV (reference sequence). V was shortened by 3 bases and J by 6 bases, with 14 bases between the two germline ends. The CDR3 is 14 amino acids. CDR3 in DNA: TGTGCCAGCAGTTTCTCCGGAGGGCGGAATGGCTACACCTTC. Amino acids: CASSFSGGRNGYTF.

This chain joins TRBV15 and TRBJ1-1; D is possibly TRBD1 (5 bases). The germline CDR1 and CDR2 sequences are LNHNV and YYDKDF (reference sequence). CDR3 length: 16 amino acids. Trimming took off 0 bases at V and 7 bases at J, with 18 bases between the two ends. CDR3 in amino acids: CATSRDPRGGGREAFF. DNA of the CDR3: TGTGCCACCAGCAGAGATCCCCGGGGGGGTGGGCGTGAAGCTTTCTTT.

The genes are TRBV30 and TRBJ1-1; 10 positions agree with TRBD1. V was clipped by 2 bases and J by 3 bases; unmatched bases: 18. This CDR3 is built from 19 residues. The V gene's germline CDR1 is GTSNPN and CDR2 SVGIG (reference sequence). CDR3 bases: TGTGCCTGGAGTCCTTTCAAACAAGTGACCGGGACAGGGGACACTGAAGCTTTCTTT. Protein product: CAWSPFKQVTGTGDTEAFF.

The chain joins TRBV21-1 to TRBJ2-7; the table calls TRBD2, which could not be checked here. TRBV21-1 corresponds to a pseudogene. The CDR3 is made up of 16 amino acids. CDR3 region: CASSKSRGPFWDEQYF. CDR3 coding DNA: TGTGCCAGCAGCAAAAGCCGCGGTCCTTTTTGGGACGAGCAGTACTTC.

V gene TRBV14 combines with J gene TRBJ2-1; tentative D call: TRBD2 (6 bases). V shed 4 bases and J shed 2 bases, with 12 bases lying between them. The CDR3 extends over 15 amino acids. Germline CDR1 and CDR2: SGHDN and FVKESK. CDR3 sequence (DNA): TGTGCCAGCAGCCTCACGTCGGGAGCCTACAATGAGCAGTTCTTC. Translated, it gives CASSLTSGAYNEQFF.

This chain connects TRBV6-6 to TRBJ1-6; tentatively, D is TRBD1 (5 bases). This CDR3 spans 14 amino acids. Germline CDR1 reads MNHNY; CDR2 reads SVGAGI (reference sequence). V lost 0 bases and J lost 7, with 7 bases in between. The CDR3 loop is CASSYSGRNSPLHF. In DNA form, the CDR3 reads TGTGCCAGCAGTTACTCGGGGCGGAATTCACCCCTCCACTTT.

This clone was seen only once. The chain uses TRBV27 and TRBJ2-2; tentative D call: TRBD2 (7 bases). The CDR3 runs to 15 residues. V gave up 8 bases and J gave up 2 bases, with 15 bases separating them. Germline V gene sequence: CDR1 MNHEY, CDR2 SMNVEV (reference sequence). The CDR3 is CASGGRGLNTGELFF. CDR3 sequence (DNA): TGTGCCAGCGGGGGCAGGGGACTAAACACCGGGGAGCTGTTTTTT.

CDR3: CASSGTTGSPLHF. CDR3 DNA sequence: TGTGCCAGCAGCGGGACAACAGGGTCACCCCTCCACTTT. The chain has TRBV7-3 and TRBJ1-6; maybe TRBD1 (6 bases). V dropped 5 bases and J dropped 10 bases, with 12 bases sitting between them. From germline, CDR1 is SGHTA and CDR2 FQGTGA. The length of the CDR3 is 13 residues.